The next 21 T cell receptor beta chains were all read from a single sample in a study of OX40 agonist ivuxolimab in advanced cancers. TCRdb keeps only in-frame clones here, not all; method: immunoSEQ multiplex PCR. The sample holds tens of thousands of clones; 80% are singletons and the top ten take roughly 8%. This sample comprised CD4+ or CD8+ T cells sorted from blood, obtained in a trial of the OX40 agonist ivuxolimab. The receptors stem from an adult with an advanced solid tumor such as melanoma, head and neck, liver or kidney cancer.

The chain couples TRBV9 to TRBJ1-2; D not resolved. V was cut by 3 bases and J by 6 bases, with 15 bases left in between. Germline V lookup: CDR1 SGDLS, CDR2 YYNGEE. The CDR3 spans 14 residues. The CDR3 nucleotides read TGTGCCAGCAGCGCGGAAAGGGTTCTAAATGGCTACACCTTC. This gives the protein CASSAERVLNGYTF.

This chain uses TRBV2 with TRBJ1-6; possibly TRBD1 for D (6 bases). This CDR3 comprises 15 residues. Trimming cost V 0 bases and J 9 bases, with 12 bases left between them. CDR1 is SNHLY, CDR2 FYNNEI, per germline. The CDR3 DNA is TGTGCCAGCAGTGAAGCGGCGGGACAAGTTTCACCCCTCCACTTT. The encoded protein is CASSEAAGQVSPLHF.

This sequence joins TRBV7-3 and TRBJ1-1; 7 nucleotides align to TRBD1. The germline CDR1 and CDR2 sequences are SGHTA and FQGTGA. J gave up 4 bases and V 4 bases, and 3 bases lay outside the gene matches. The CDR3 totals 13 residues. CDR3 in DNA: TGTGCCAGCAGCTACTCAGGGGGCACTGAAGCTTTCTTT. Translated: CASSYSGGTEAFF. Combining the CDR3 with reference TRBV7-3 and TRBJ1-1 gives the whole variable domain GAGVSQTPSNKVTEKGKYVELRCDPISGHTALYWYRQSLGQGPEFLIYFQGTGAADDSGLPNDRFFAVRPEGSVSTLKIQRTERGDSAVYLCASSYSGGTEAFFGQGTRLTVV.

The rearrangement joins TRBV19 to TRBJ1-1; D perhaps matches TRBD1 (5 bases). The CDR3 covers 15 residues. Germline CDR1 and CDR2: LNHDA and SQIVND (reference sequence). Trimming cost V 3 bases and J 1 base, with 12 bases left between them. CDR3: CASSMGRQGNTEAFF. CDR3 nucleotide sequence: TGTGCCAGTAGTATGGGCAGGCAGGGGAACACTGAAGCTTTCTTT.

The rearrangement uses TRBV5-5 and TRBJ1-2, with D unclear. This CDR3 region has 13 residues. Trimming pared 4 bases from V and 11 bases from J, leaving 18 bases between. Germline CDR1 reads SGHKS; CDR2 reads YYEKEE (reference sequence). For the CDR3, the DNA is TGTGCCAGCAGCCCGACGGACCGGCCCCCTTACACCTTC. Encoded protein: CASSPTDRPPYTF.

This chain connects TRBV5-4 to TRBJ2-5; D could derive from TRBD1 or TRBD2 (5 bases each). Germline V gene lookup returns CDR1 SGHNT and CDR2 YYREEE (reference sequence). The V end lost 4 bases, the J end lost 5 bases, and 15 bases lay between the germline ends. CDR3 length equals 14 residues. In DNA form, the CDR3 reads TGTGCCAGCAGCCCCGAGCAGGGCGGGGAGACCCAGTACTTC. Its translation is CASSPEQGGETQYF.

The chain combines TRBV25-1 with TRBJ2-3, with D uncertain. The germline V gene has CDR1 MGHDK and CDR2 SYGVNS. The CDR3 is 14 amino acids. The V gene lost 4 bases and the J gene lost 1 base, with 9 bases spanning the gap. CDR3 sequence (DNA): TGTGCCAGCAGTGCCGCCGACGGCACAGATACGCAGTATTTT. It encodes CASSAADGTDTQYF.

The chain has TRBV14 and TRBJ1-3; D is unresolved. Germline CDR1 and CDR2: SGHDN and FVKESK. V gave up 6 bases and J gave up 5 bases, with 14 bases separating them. The CDR3 is 14 amino acids. CDR3 sequence: CASSLAGTRNTIYF. In DNA, the CDR3 is TGTGCCAGCAGTTTGGCGGGTACGAGAAACACCATATATTTT.

The table lists this clone with a count of one. It is unclear where the CDR3 begins or ends on the DNA, so no DNA is shown, and the CDR3 is as TCRdb lists it. The V call is TRBV5-5, the J call TRBJ1-4. From its first to its last residue, the CDR3 has 14 amino acids. Germline loops: CDR1 SGHKS, CDR2 YYEKEE (reference sequence). The CDR3 protein is CASSLDFGNEKLFF.

The chain recombines TRBV19 with TRBJ1-2; the match to TRBD1 covers 11 bases. Germline trimming cut 7 bases from V and 5 bases from J; bases unmatched to any gene: 6. This CDR3 has 14 residues. Looked up from germline, CDR1 is LNHDA and CDR2 is SQIVND (reference sequence). DNA of the CDR3: TGTGCCAGTACCCCGGGACAGGGGGAGTATGGCTACACCTTC. Protein sequence: CASTPGQGEYGYTF.

The rearrangement joins TRBV19 to TRBJ1-1; D might be TRBD1 (6 bases). V was pared by 3 bases and J by 3 bases, with 11 bases between. The CDR3 extends over 14 amino acids. CDR1 is LNHDA, CDR2 SQIVND, per germline (reference sequence). CDR3 protein: CASSMDSSDTEAFF. The CDR3, as DNA: TGTGCCAGTAGTATGGACAGCTCGGACACTGAAGCTTTCTTT.

This clone was recorded only once. The V gene is TRBV30, the J gene TRBJ2-3; 8 bases are shared with TRBD2. This CDR3 comprises 16 residues. Trimming took 3 bases from V and 0 from J; bases not matched to a gene: 8. Germline assignment: CDR1 GTSNPN and CDR2 SVGIG (reference sequence). CDR3 sequence: CAWRAGGTPSTDTQYF. Here the CDR3 DNA reads TGTGCCTGGAGGGCGGGAGGTACCCCTAGCACAGATACGCAGTATTTT.

The chain couples TRBV19 to TRBJ1-5; D is unresolved. V lost 2 bases and J 0 bases, leaving 8 bases between the germline ends. The CDR3 consists of 15 residues. Germline CDR1 LNHDA, CDR2 SQIVND (reference sequence). The CDR3: CASSIKQDSNQPQHF. The CDR3 DNA reads TGTGCCAGTAGTATAAAGCAGGATAGCAATCAGCCCCAGCATTTT.

The V call is TRBV7-3, the J call TRBJ2-1; 8 nucleotides line up with TRBD2. V dropped 3 bases and J dropped 4; count of bases not matched to a gene: 5. Germline V lookup: CDR1 SGHTA, CDR2 FQGTGA. The CDR3 contains 15 residues. This CDR3 is CASSLGAGVYNEQFF. The CDR3 nucleotides are TGTGCCAGCAGCTTGGGAGCGGGGGTTTACAATGAGCAGTTCTTC.

This clone has only a few counts. J is TRBJ1-2 and V is TRBV4-1; 7 bases are shared with TRBD1. The CDR3 is 14 amino acids. In germline, CDR1 is MGHRA, CDR2 YSYEKL. After removal of 0 bases from V and 8 bases from J, the junction contained 6 bases not matched to a gene. CDR3: CASSQEGQLLGYTF. The CDR3 DNA is TGCGCCAGCAGCCAAGAGGGACAGCTCTTGGGCTACACCTTC.

The V call is TRBV28, the J call TRBJ2-3; D not certain. The germline V gene has CDR1 MDHEN and CDR2 SYDVKM. This CDR3 comprises 13 residues. V was cut by 4 bases and J by 3 bases, with 8 bases left in between. Here the CDR3 DNA reads TGTGCCAGCAGTTCTCTGGGTACAGATACGCAGTATTTT. Protein sequence: CASSSLGTDTQYF.

This chain connects TRBV7-8 to TRBJ2-7; possible D gene TRBD1, 5 bases. The germline V gene encodes CDR1 SGHVS and CDR2 FQNEAQ. This CDR3 has 13 amino acids. V dropped 3 bases and J dropped 4 bases, with 10 bases sitting between them. CDR3 sequence (DNA): TGTGCCAGCAGCTTGGACACCTTATACGAGCAGTACTTC. This codes for CASSLDTLYEQYF.

This clone was found a few times. The CDR3 sequence is CASSPPAGGGELFF. The CDR3 nucleotides are TGTGCCAGCAGCCCACCCGCCGGAGGAGGGGAGCTGTTTTTT. V gene TRBV7-3 combines with J gene TRBJ2-2; a possible D gene is TRBD2 (5 bases). The length of the CDR3 is 14 residues. CDR1 and CDR2 from the germline V gene are SGHTA and FQGTGA. V was cut by 5 bases and J by 8 bases, with 15 bases left in between.

This clone was seen only once. The chain is built from TRBV5-8 and TRBJ2-7, with a weak D call TRBD1 (5 bases). The V end lost 4 bases, the J end lost 2 bases, and 13 bases lay between the germline ends. The CDR3 runs 14 residues. Germline V CDR1 and CDR2: SGHTS, YDEGEE. This CDR3 is CASSPWGATYEQYF. Written as DNA, the CDR3 is TGTGCCAGCAGCCCATGGGGCGCCACCTACGAGCAGTACTTC.

The gene calls are TRBV5-4 and TRBJ2-3; TRBD2 matches at 10 bases. The CDR3 consists of 18 residues. CDR1 SGHNT and CDR2 YYREEE come from the germline V gene (reference sequence). V was pared by 0 bases and J by 2 bases, with 9 bases of the junction left unmatched. The CDR3 loop is CASSLGGAAGGNTDTQYF. The CDR3 DNA reads TGTGCCAGCAGCTTGGGGGGTGCAGCGGGAGGGAACACAGATACGCAGTATTTT.

The chain is built from TRBV7-9 and TRBJ1-5, with TRBD1 matching over 9 bases. The junction had 5 bases not matched to a gene; V was cut back by 5 bases and J by 6 bases. Germline-derived CDR1 and CDR2 are SEHNR and FQNEAQ (reference sequence). CDR3 size: 14 residues. The CDR3 here is CASSLQGASQPQHF. DNA of the CDR3: TGTGCCAGCAGCCTACAGGGGGCGAGTCAGCCCCAGCATTTT.